This TCR beta chain was identified during a study of T cells in Graves' hyperthyroidism and ophthalmopathy. This clonotype was counted ten times or more. Its antigen is not identified. TCR beta CDR3 sequences were amplified from RNA transcripts. The HTBI set primed first-round TCR CDR3 RT-PCR. TCRdb called the multiplex PCR reads again in MiXCR, with one record for every CDR3 protein. This sample has approximately 640,000 distinct CDR3 sequences, with roughly 17% found just once. Trimming at V came to 6 bases and at J to 2 bases, leaving 7 bases not matched to a gene. CDR1 is MNHEY and CDR2 is SVGEGT in the germline V gene. The CDR3 extends over 15 amino acids. The study's findings and limits: Using 13 V-J features, a model discriminated ophthalmopathy from stable hyperthyroidism.

Not enrolled were patients with uncontrolled infection, other autoimmune disease, pregnancy or lactation. Diagnoses were established using clinical symptoms, serum thyroxine and TRAb, thyroid ultrasound and orbital computed tomography. The TCR comes from a woman aged 25 to 45 with Graves' hyperthyroidism. The sample comprised blood. The chain combines TRBV6-2 or TRBV6-3 with TRBJ2-7; 10 positions agree with TRBD2. The CDR3 loop reads CASSRTSGNTYEQYF. Written as DNA, the CDR3 is TGTGCCAGCAGCCGGACTAGCGGTAATACCTACGAGCAGTACTTC.